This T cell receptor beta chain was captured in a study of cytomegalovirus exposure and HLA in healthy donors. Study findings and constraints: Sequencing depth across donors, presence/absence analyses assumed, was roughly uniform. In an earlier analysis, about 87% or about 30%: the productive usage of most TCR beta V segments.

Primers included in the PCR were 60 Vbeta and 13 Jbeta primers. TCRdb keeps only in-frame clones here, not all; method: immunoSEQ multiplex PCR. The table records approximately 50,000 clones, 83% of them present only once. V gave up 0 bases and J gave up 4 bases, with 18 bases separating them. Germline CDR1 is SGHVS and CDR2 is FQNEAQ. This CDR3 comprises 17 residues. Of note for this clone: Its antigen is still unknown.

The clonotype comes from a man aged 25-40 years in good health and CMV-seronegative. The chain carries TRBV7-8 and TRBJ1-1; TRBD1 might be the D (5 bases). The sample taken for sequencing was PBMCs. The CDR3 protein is CASSLAWGGGTITEAFF. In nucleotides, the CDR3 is TGTGCCAGCAGCTTAGCGTGGGGGGGAGGGACGATCACTGAAGCTTTCTTT.